This is a list of T cell receptor beta chains from one sample in a study of shared clonotypes between healthy human individuals. Assay: immunoSEQ multiplex PCR; the TCRdb copy retains only in-frame clones and omits some. This table holds 110,000 or so clones, around 73% found once. Specimen: memory CD8+ T cells sorted from blood. The receptors were gathered from a woman in her twenties or thirties in good health. Each CDR3 is given with its conserved first and last residue. The D gene is left open where the match is weak. Clone size is shown for a subset of rows, as once, few, many or a class of expanded clone.

cdr3_length j_call clone_size v_call d_call cdr3_nt cdr3_aa
13 TRBJ1-5 . TRBV28 . TGTGCCAGCAGTTCTGGAAATATGAAGCCCCAGCATTTT CASSSGNMKPQHF
14 TRBJ2-7 . TRBV6-1 . TGTGCCAGCAAACCCGCGGCAGGTAGCTACGAGCAGTACTTC CASKPAAGSYEQYF
15 TRBJ2-2 . TRBV4-1 . TGCGCCAGCAGCCTCCATCACAAGAACACCGGGGAGCTGTTTTTT CASSLHHKNTGELFF
18 TRBJ1-5 few TRBV25-1 . TGTGCCAGCAGTGGGGAAAGAACCGGGGGCTATAGCAATCAGCCCCAGCATTTT CASSGERTGGYSNQPQHF
15 TRBJ1-5 . TRBV4-1 . TGCGCCAGCAGCCAATGGCTGATACCAGTCCAGCCCCAGCATTTT CASSQWLIPVQPQHF
13 TRBJ1-1 . TRBV7-3 . TGTGCCAGCAGCTACTACGGGAACACTGAAGCTTTCTTT CASSYYGNTEAFF
15 TRBJ2-3 few TRBV6-1 . TGTGCCAGCAGTGAAGCAAGCGGGTCCCCAGATACGCAGTATTTT CASSEASGSPDTQYF
15 TRBJ2-3 few TRBV28 . TGTGCCAGCTCCACGCCCGGGGAGGGCACAGATACGCAGTATTTT CASSTPGEGTDTQYF
12 TRBJ1-1 many TRBV5-6 . TGTGCCAGCAGCTTGGGGGAGGCTGAAGCTTTCTTT CASSLGEAEAFF
18 TRBJ2-5 . TRBV9 TRBD2 TGTGCCAGCAGCGTAGGTGGCGGGAGGGCCGTGATCGGAGAGACCCAGTACTTC CASSVGGGRAVIGETQYF
13 TRBJ2-7 . TRBV7-2 . TGTGCCAGCAGCTTGCAAGTTCCCTACGAGCAGTACTTC CASSLQVPYEQYF
16 TRBJ2-7 . TRBV11-2 TRBD2 TGTGCCAGCAGCTTAACGTCGGGGGGAGGGACCTACGAGCAGTACTTC CASSLTSGGGTYEQYF
13 TRBJ1-4 . TRBV19 . TGTGCCAGTACGGGCACGTCGCCGGAAAAACTGTTTTTT CASTGTSPEKLFF
15 TRBJ2-2 . TRBV4-1 . TGCGCCAGCAGCCGGGCGGAGAGTTACGTCGGGGAGCTGTTTTTT CASSRAESYVGELFF
13 TRBJ2-2 . TRBV7-8 . TGTGCCAGCACGCTCAGGGGATTCGGGGAGCTGTTTTTT CASTLRGFGELFF
15 TRBJ1-1 . TRBV6-1 TRBD1 TGTGCCAGCAACGGACAGGGGCGGTTGTATACTGAAGCTTTCTTT CASNGQGRLYTEAFF
15 TRBJ2-7 few TRBV7-9 TRBD2 TGTGCCAGCAGCTTAGGAGCGGGAGGGCCGAAGGAGCAGTACTTC CASSLGAGGPKEQYF
14 TRBJ2-7 . TRBV6-6 . TGTGCCAGCAGTTACTCGGGCATCCCCTACGAGCAGTACTTC CASSYSGIPYEQYF
18 TRBJ2-7 . TRBV28 . TGTGCCAGCAGTTTATGGGGACCCTCTTATAGAATCTTGTACGAGCAGTACTTC CASSLWGPSYRILYEQYF
15 TRBJ1-1 . TRBV6-5 . TGTGCCAGCAGCCGGGGCAGTGTCAGTTACACTGAAGCTTTCTTT CASSRGSVSYTEAFF
13 TRBJ2-7 . TRBV7-8 TRBD1 TGTGCCAGCAGCCCGGGACAGGTCTACGAGCAGTACTTC CASSPGQVYEQYF
14 TRBJ2-5 . TRBV30 . TGTGCCTGGAGGGTGGCAGGGGAGCAAGAGACCCAGTACTTC CAWRVAGEQETQYF
16 TRBJ1-2 few TRBV4-2 . TGTGCCAGCAGCCCTTCAATTTTCTCCGAGACGCATGGCTACACCTTC CASSPSIFSETHGYTF
12 TRBJ2-5 . TRBV29-1 . TGCAGCGCTATGCAAAAGTCGAAGACCCAGTACTTC CSAMQKSKTQYF
15 TRBJ2-3 . TRBV6-1 TRBD2 TGTGCCAGCAGTGATTCTAGCGGGAGCCCAGATACGCAGTATTTT CASSDSSGSPDTQYF
18 TRBJ2-7 . TRBV6-4 . TGTGCCAGCAGCGCCATAGGGGAGCTAGCGACAACCTCCTACGAGCAGTACTTC CASSAIGELATTSYEQYF
13 TRBJ2-5 . TRBV19 . TGTGCCAGTAGTACCTGGACGGGGGAAGGGCAGTACTTC CASSTWTGEGQYF
15 TRBJ2-2 . TRBV11-1 . TGTGCCAGCAGCTTAGCTAGGGGGAACACCGGGGAGCTGTTTTTT CASSLARGNTGELFF
13 TRBJ1-1 once TRBV6-1 . TGTGCCAGCAGTGAATCGGGGGGTACTGAAGCTTTCTTT CASSESGGTEAFF
15 TRBJ2-4 few TRBV9 . TGTGCCAGCAGCGTAGGGGATGGGGCCCAAAACATTCAGTACTTC CASSVGDGAQNIQYF
19 TRBJ1-2 once TRBV5-6 . TGTGCCAGCAGCTTGGCCGGAATCCCGGGCGGAGGGGGGAGCTATGGCTACACCTTC CASSLAGIPGGGGSYGYTF
15 TRBJ2-7 few TRBV28 . TGTGCCAGCAGTTCTGATATGGCGGCGGATTACGAGCAGTACTTC CASSSDMAADYEQYF
11 TRBJ2-7 few TRBV28 . TGTGCCAGCATCTACGCCTACGAGCAGTACTTC CASIYAYEQYF
14 TRBJ2-1 . TRBV28 . TGTGCCAGCAGTCCCACTAGGGTCCACAATGAGCAGTTCTTC CASSPTRVHNEQFF
16 TRBJ1-2 . TRBV6-1 . TGTGCCAGCAGTGAAGCGGGGTTCGGGGGACCATATGGCTACACCTTC CASSEAGFGGPYGYTF
16 TRBJ2-3 few TRBV11-2 . TGTGCCAGCAGCAAGACGGACGTAAGGGTCGCAGATACGCAGTATTTT CASSKTDVRVADTQYF
15 TRBJ2-7 few TRBV21-1 . TGTGCCAGCAGCAAAGCCACGGGAGGGCCGTACGAGCAGTACTTC CASSKATGGPYEQYF
15 TRBJ2-1 many TRBV6-4 . TGTGCCAGCAGTCGTGGGGCTAGCGAGTACAATGAGCAGTTCTTC CASSRGASEYNEQFF
14 TRBJ2-7 . TRBV4-1 . TGCGCCAGCAGCCAAGGTCCTAGGAGCTACGAGCAGTACTTC CASSQGPRSYEQYF
14 TRBJ2-1 medium-sized TRBV6-6 TRBD2 TGTGCCAGCAGCCCGGGACTAGAAGGCAATGAGCAGTTCTTC CASSPGLEGNEQFF
18 TRBJ2-1 . TRBV21-1 . TGTGCCAGCACTCGGACTAGCTTTAACTACCAGTCATACAATGAGCAGTTCTTC CASTRTSFNYQSYNEQFF
15 TRBJ2-2 . TRBV7-8 TRBD1 TGTGCCAGCAGCCGGAACAGGGGGCGATCCGGGGAGCTGTTTTTT CASSRNRGRSGELFF
11 TRBJ1-3 . TRBV6-5 . TGTGCCAGCAGTTTAGGCCACACCATATATTTT CASSLGHTIYF
14 TRBJ2-7 . TRBV27 . TGTGCCAGCAGTTTGTATTACTCCCACTACGAGCAGTACTTC CASSLYYSHYEQYF
15 TRBJ2-7 . TRBV2 . TGTGCCAGCAGTCAGGGCCCACACCCCCATTACGAGCAGTACTTC CASSQGPHPHYEQYF
15 TRBJ1-4 . TRBV10-3 . TGTGCCATCAGTGATGAAGAGGCAACTAATGAAAAACTGTTTTTT CAISDEEATNEKLFF
14 TRBJ2-2 many TRBV27 . TGTGCCAGTTCCGCGGGTTGGGGCACCGGGGAGCTGTTTTTT CASSAGWGTGELFF
16 TRBJ1-4 . TRBV2 . TGTGCCAGCAGGAGAGCCGGTGGCGGACCTAATGAAAAACTGTTTTTT CASRRAGGGPNEKLFF
14 TRBJ2-1 . TRBV10-3 . TGTGCCATCAGTGAGTCGGCCCATTACAATGAGCAGTTCTTC CAISESAHYNEQFF
16 TRBJ1-5 . TRBV10-3 . TGTGCCATCAGTAAAGGAGGGGCCGAGGTCAATCAGCCCCAGCATTTT CAISKGGAEVNQPQHF
17 TRBJ1-2 . TRBV5-1 TRBD1 TGCGCCAGCAGCCCTGTCGGACAGGGATCCTCTAACTATGGCTACACCTTC CASSPVGQGSSNYGYTF
16 TRBJ2-7 . TRBV28 TRBD2 TGTGCCAGCAGAAACCAGGGTGTGGGGGACTACTACGAGCAGTACTTC CASRNQGVGDYYEQYF
14 TRBJ2-7 many TRBV6-5 TRBD1 TGTGCCAGCAGGTTGACAGGGGAAAGCTACGAGCAGTACTTC CASRLTGESYEQYF